This T cell receptor beta chain was sequenced for a study of T cells expressing NK-cell markers. The germline V gene has CDR1 SGHRS and CDR2 YFSETQ. This CDR3 is built from 17 residues. TCRdb reprocessed the 5' RACE reads and stores each CDR3 protein as one record, lacking DNA. The sample totals some 600,000 distinct CDR3 sequences. The chain employs TRBV5-1 and TRBJ2-3; TCRdb names TRBD2, which stays unverified in the absence of DNA. Input material: blood T cells: a sorted CD56 or NKG2C T cell subset, CD4+ or CD8+ T cells, or bulk PBMC T cells (not recorded which). This clonotype was sampled from a man aged 18 to 29 in good health. The CDR3 reads CASSLGVAGYRTDTQYF.